Below, 16 T cell receptor beta chains from the same sample are listed, as sequenced in a study of CD8+ T cells in alopecia areata (dated by TCRdb to about 2018). Libraries came from the immunoSEQ multiplex PCR assay. RNA was extracted from all samples and reverse transcribed into cDNA, which served as template for TCR sequencing. Entries here come from immuneACCESS through TCRdb and include only in-frame sequences with V and J called. Some clones fail to appear in such tables; in the studies checked, an unresolved V gene covers under half of the shortfall, and the cause of the remainder is unknown. The sample yields about 190,000 clones; more than 55% were counted once. The ten largest clonotypes hold around 0.69% of the sample. This specimen's time point label, per the study, means: about four weeks on oral tofacitinib. The treatment or condition label for this specimen denotes: oral pan-JAK inhibitor, 5-10 mg twice daily.

Here the sequenced sample was CD4+ T cells sorted from blood, taken at week 4, from a patient treated with tofacitinib. Receptors originate from a human donor with alopecia areata.

V is TRBV5-6 and J is TRBJ1-1; D is perhaps TRBD1 (5 bases). Germline V gene lookup returns CDR1 SGHDT and CDR2 YYEEEE. The V end was cut by 2 bases, the J end by 1 base, with 9 bases between. The CDR3 consists of 14 residues. The CDR3 protein is CASSFIDRNTEAFF. CDR3 sequence (DNA): TGTGCCAGCAGCTTCATAGACAGGAACACTGAAGCTTTCTTT.

The genes are TRBV7-2 and TRBJ2-1; D remains unclear. Germline CDR1 SGHTA, CDR2 FQGNSA. CDR3 length: 13 residues. Trimming cost V 5 bases and J 4 bases, with 9 bases left between them. CDR3 region: CASSPQTYNEQFF. The CDR3 DNA is TGTGCCAGCAGCCCCCAGACTTACAATGAGCAGTTCTTC.

The V call is TRBV30, the J call TRBJ2-7; 10 positions match TRBD2. CDR3 length equals 15 residues. CDR1 GTSNPN and CDR2 SVGIG come from the germline V gene (reference sequence). V lost 3 bases to trimming and J lost 0 bases; unmatched junction nucleotides: 5. In DNA form, the CDR3 reads TGTGCCTGGAGACTAGCGGGATATAACTCCTACGAGCAGTACTTC. Encoded protein: CAWRLAGYNSYEQYF.

The rearrangement uses TRBV25-1 and TRBJ1-5; D is uncertain. CDR3 length equals 11 residues. V lost 8 bases, J lost 9 bases, and 11 bases lay in between. The germline CDR1 and CDR2 sequences are MGHDK and SYGVNS. This chain's CDR3 is CASGRIWPQHF. The CDR3 nucleotides read TGTGCCAGCGGAAGAATATGGCCCCAGCATTTT.

The chain has TRBV15 and TRBJ2-4, with 7 bases identical to TRBD2. The CDR3 spans 16 residues. In germline, CDR1 is LNHNV, CDR2 YYDKDF (reference sequence). Trimming cost V 2 bases and J 9 bases; bases outside gene matches: 13. CDR3 sequence: CATSRLTAGAGGIQYF. CDR3 sequence (DNA): TGTGCCACCAGCAGACTAACGGCGGGAGCCGGGGGCATTCAGTACTTC.

This clone was counted a single time. This chain uses TRBV10-3 with TRBJ1-1; 10 nucleotides line up with TRBD1. The CDR3 has 14 residues. With V trimmed by 6 bases and J by 5 bases, 6 bases remained unmatched. From germline, CDR1 is ENHRY and CDR2 SYGVKD. The CDR3 bases are TGTGCCATCAGCCGACAGGGGGCAGAAACTGAAGCTTTCTTT. Translating gives CAISRQGAETEAFF.

The chain employs TRBV15 and TRBJ2-7; no clear D gene. The CDR3 covers 13 residues. Trimming took off 2 bases at V and 0 bases at J, with 5 bases between the two ends. From germline, CDR1 is LNHNV and CDR2 YYDKDF (reference sequence). The DNA of the CDR3 is TGTGCCACCAGCAGACGGGCCTCCTACGAGCAGTACTTC. It encodes CATSRRASYEQYF.

This chain connects TRBV28 to TRBJ2-3, with 7 nucleotides matching TRBD1. The CDR3 covers 15 residues. CDR1 is MDHEN, CDR2 SYDVKM, per germline. The J segment lost 1 base and the V segment lost 3 bases, leaving 4 bases of the junction unmatched. CDR3 DNA: TGTGCCAGCAGTTTTCAGGGGGAAGGCACAGATACGCAGTATTTT. Amino acid sequence: CASSFQGEGTDTQYF.

This chain joins TRBV10-3 and TRBJ2-7; D uncertain. Germline V CDR1 and CDR2: ENHRY, SYGVKD. The length of the CDR3 is 13 residues. Trimming cost V 0 bases and J 3 bases, with 6 bases left between them. The CDR3: CAISESGGYEQYF. The CDR3 bases are TGTGCCATCAGTGAGTCCGGCGGCTACGAGCAGTACTTC.

This chain uses TRBV7-2 with TRBJ1-2, with D possibly matching TRBD1 (6 bases). CDR1 SGHTA and CDR2 FQGNSA come from the germline V gene. The V end was cut by 4 bases, the J end by 6 bases, with 18 bases between. This CDR3 is 15 amino acids long. This CDR3 reads CASSSQIGYRDGYTF. CDR3 sequence (DNA): TGTGCCAGCAGCTCCCAAATAGGGTACAGGGATGGCTACACCTTC. Drawing the rest from reference TRBV7-2 and TRBJ1-2, the complete variable domain is GAGVSQSPSNKVTEKGKDVELRCDPISGHTALYWYRQSLGQGLEFLIYFQGNSAPDKSGLPSDRFSAERTGGSVSTLTIQRTQQEDSAVYLCASSSQIGYRDGYTFGSGTRLTVV.

This clone was observed a few times. V is TRBV23-1 and J is TRBJ2-4; D may correspond to TRBD1 or TRBD2 (5 bases each). TRBV23-1 is filed as an ORF, its function uncertain. V lost 3 bases, J lost 1 base, and 10 bases lay in between. The CDR3 sequence is 15 residues long. CDR3 protein: CASSQGVPAKNIQYF. CDR3 DNA sequence: TGCGCCAGCAGTCAGGGGGTTCCGGCCAAAAACATTCAGTACTTC.

The V gene is TRBV29-1, the J gene TRBJ2-1, with TRBD2 as a possible D gene (5 bases). Germline CDR1 and CDR2: SQVTM and ANQGSEA. The V end was cut by 4 bases, the J end by 6 bases, with 7 bases between. This CDR3 region has 11 residues. The CDR3 DNA reads as TGCAGCGTTGCTGGGAGCAATGAGCAGTTCTTC. It specifies CSVAGSNEQFF.

This clone came up once. The DNA for the CDR3 is TGTGCCTGGAGTGTAGACAGAGGGACTAGCGGGAGGAGACATGAGCAGTTCTTC. Protein product: CAWSVDRGTSGRRHEQFF. This rearrangement joins TRBV30 to TRBJ2-1, with TRBD2 matching 15 bases. Germline CDR1 and CDR2: GTSNPN and SVGIG (reference sequence). This CDR3 is built from 18 residues. Trimming at V came to 0 bases and at J to 8 bases, leaving 11 bases not matched to a gene.

This chain uses TRBV6-6 with TRBJ1-5; 7 positions match TRBD1. After removal of 7 bases from V and 3 bases from J, the junction contained 12 bases not matched to a gene. Per the germline V gene, CDR1 is MNHNY and CDR2 is SVGAGI (reference sequence). CDR3 size: 16 residues. In DNA form, the CDR3 reads TGTGCCAGCACCATAACCGGGGGGACAGTCAATCAGCCCCAGCATTTT. It encodes CASTITGGTVNQPQHF.

The V and J genes are TRBV5-1 and TRBJ2-2; D possibly matches TRBD1 or TRBD2 (5 bases each). The CDR3 is made up of 14 amino acids. V was cut by 2 bases and J by 6 bases, with 11 bases left in between. From germline, CDR1 is SGHRS and CDR2 YFSETQ. The CDR3 coding sequence is TGCGCCAGCAGCTTAACCGGGGCCTCCGGGGAGCTGTTTTTT. This gives the protein CASSLTGASGELFF.

In regard to this clone: Other DNA sequences within the sample encode an identical CDR3. This chain links TRBV29-1 with TRBJ1-2; D is unresolved. Trimming left V 4 bases short and J 2 bases short, with 5 bases between. Germline assignment: CDR1 SQVTM and CDR2 ANQGSEA. CDR3 length: 11 residues. The CDR3 bases are TGCAGCGTTGGGCAGAACTATGGCTACACCTTC. Its protein is CSVGQNYGYTF.